The clone carrying this T cell receptor beta chain has just a few counts. Its antigen is undetermined. This sample stems from a study of cytomegalovirus exposure and HLA in healthy donors. Study-wide results and limits: Some segments of the V type, notably TRBV6-2 and TRBV6-3, were excluded as indistinguishable.

Germline values: CDR1 MGHRA, CDR2 YSYEKL. Deletions cut 2 bases from V and 10 bases from J, with 20 bases between. This CDR3 spans 16 amino acids. The PCR contained 60 Vbeta and 13 Jbeta primers. Assay: immunoSEQ multiplex PCR; the TCRdb copy retains only in-frame clones and omits some. Here the sample spans some 98,000 clones, roughly 76% being singletons. V gene TRBV4-1 combines with J gene TRBJ1-4; the D gene is possibly TRBD1 (6 bases). The TCR comes from a man aged 45-65 years in good health and CMV-seronegative. The source material was PBMCs. The CDR3 reads CASSQPGQSPEGKLFF. The CDR3 DNA reads as TGCGCCAGCAGCCAACCCGGACAGTCCCCCGAAGGAAAACTGTTTTTT.